Listed below are T cell receptor beta chains from one sample, sequenced in a study of blood T cell repertoires in COVID-19. Profiling relied on immunoSEQ multiplex PCR, and the TCRdb table lists in-frame clones only, not all of them. The table lists about 64,000 clones, roughly 84% of them singletons. What was sequenced was peripheral blood. These receptors were collected from a man in his 70s with acute or convalescent COVID-19. The CDR3 runs from the conserved cysteine through the conserved F or W. The D gene is left open where the match is weak. Clone size, where shown, is once, few, many, or a class for clones that have expanded.

TRBV7-2	-	TRBJ2-5	TRBD2	16	CASSLDERGIQETQYF	TGTGCCAGCAGCTTAGACGAGCGGGGGATCCAAGAGACCCAGTACTTC
TRBV10-3	-	TRBJ2-7	-	11	CAISDRGHLSF	TGTGCCATCAGTGACCGGGGACATTTATCCTTC
TRBV7-2	-	TRBJ2-7	TRBD2	15	CASSGTSGLSYEQYF	TGTGCCAGCAGCGGGACTAGCGGCCTATCATACGAGCAGTACTTC
TRBV12-5	-	TRBJ2-1	-	15	CASGLDGITYNEQFF	TGTGCTAGTGGTTTGGACGGTATCACCTACAATGAGCAGTTCTTC
TRBV28	-	TRBJ1-5	TRBD1	16	CASSFRDRGLNQPQHF	TGTGCCAGCAGTTTCCGGGACAGGGGGCTCAATCAGCCCCAGCATTTT
TRBV2	-	TRBJ2-7	TRBD2	16	CASSEGLAGGRNEQYF	TGTGCCAGCAGTGAAGGGCTAGCGGGGGGGCGGAACGAGCAGTACTTC
TRBV4-1	-	TRBJ2-5	-	13	CASSQPGGETQYF	TGCGCCAGCAGCCAACCTGGGGGGGAGACCCAGTACTTC
TRBV9	-	TRBJ2-5	-	14	CASSVTALEETQYF	TGTGCCAGCAGCGTGACGGCGCTAGAAGAGACCCAGTACTTC
TRBV4-2	once	TRBJ2-1	TRBD1	16	CASSPRAGGLGNEQFF	TGTGCCAGCAGCCCCCGGGCAGGGGGCCTGGGTAATGAGCAGTTCTTC
TRBV9	-	TRBJ2-2	-	16	CASSPRDKANTGELFF	TGTGCCAGCAGCCCTCGGGACAAAGCGAACACCGGGGAGCTGTTTTTT
TRBV7-8	-	TRBJ1-6	TRBD1	17	CASSQSDRGIGNSPLHF	TGTGCCAGCAGCCAATCGGACAGGGGGATAGGTAATTCACCCCTCCACTTT
TRBV11-2	-	TRBJ1-2	-	15	CASSWTSIGGYGYTF	TGTGCCAGCAGCTGGACATCAATAGGGGGTTATGGCTACACCTTC
TRBV2	once	TRBJ1-1	-	13	CASRAAASAEAFF	TGTGCCAGCAGGGCCGCCGCGAGCGCTGAAGCTTTCTTT
TRBV7-3	-	TRBJ2-1	TRBD1	16	CASSLLGQKKRNEQFF	TGTGCCAGCAGCTTATTGGGACAGAAGAAGCGGAATGAGCAGTTCTTC
TRBV3-1/TRBV3-2	-	TRBJ2-1	TRBD2	16	CASSQGGRVAGVLQFF	TGTGCCAGCAGCCAAGGAGGTCGTGTAGCGGGGGTTTTGCAGTTCTTC
TRBV5-4	-	TRBJ1-6	-	16	CASSSYGGSYNSPLHF	TGTGCCAGCAGCTCGTACGGGGGGTCCTATAATTCACCCCTCCACTTT
TRBV21-1	-	TRBJ1-1	-	14	CASSLGGLNTEAFF	TGTGCCAGCAGCCTAGGAGGATTGAACACTGAAGCTTTCTTT
TRBV28	once	TRBJ2-3	TRBD2	19	CASSSRTSGGALSTDTQYF	TGTGCCAGCAGTTCCAGGACTAGCGGGGGGGCTCTGAGCACAGATACGCAGTATTTT
TRBV5-6	-	TRBJ2-3	TRBD2	18	CASSFLLAGATSTDTQYF	TGTGCCAGCAGCTTCCTTCTAGCGGGGGCGACTAGCACAGATACGCAGTATTTT
TRBV28	-	TRBJ2-7	TRBD1	15	CASSFTGTGAYEQYF	TGTGCCAGCAGTTTTACCGGGACAGGGGCCTACGAGCAGTACTTC
TRBV5-4	-	TRBJ2-5	TRBD2	14	CASSFYGGGGTQYF	TGTGCCAGCAGCTTTTACGGGGGGGGCGGGACCCAGTACTTC
TRBV20-1	few	TRBJ2-7	TRBD1	14	CSASSRQGAWEQYF	TGCAGTGCTAGTTCTCGGCAGGGGGCGTGGGAGCAGTACTTC
TRBV15	-	TRBJ1-5	-	16	CATSRDSRTVNQPQHF	TGTGCCACCAGCAGAGACTCTCGAACAGTCAATCAGCCCCAGCATTTT
TRBV6-5	-	TRBJ1-4	TRBD1	15	CASSRDRGINEKLFF	TGTGCCAGCAGCCGCGACAGGGGAATAAATGAAAAACTGTTTTTT
TRBV4-1	-	TRBJ1-5	TRBD1	18	CASSLEAGGPYSNQPQHF	TGCGCCAGCAGCCTCGAGGCAGGGGGCCCGTATAGCAATCAGCCCCAGCATTTT
TRBV7-8	-	TRBJ2-7	TRBD2	16	CASSLAVAGGPYEQYF	TGTGCCAGCAGCTTAGCGGTAGCGGGGGGGCCCTACGAGCAGTACTTC
TRBV2	-	TRBJ2-5	TRBD2	14	CASRGTSGAETQYF	TGTGCCAGCAGGGGGACTAGCGGCGCCGAGACCCAGTACTTC
TRBV5-1	-	TRBJ2-5	TRBD1	14	CASSTGTGQETQYF	TGCGCCAGCAGCACTGGGACAGGGCAAGAGACCCAGTACTTC